This T cell receptor (beta chain) was identified during a study of blood T cell repertoires in COVID-19. For the study at large: Acute and convalescent COVID-19 samples came from the United States, Italy and Spain.

As originally analysed: Estimates of nucleated cell counts were drawn from the amplification of reference gene primers. Here immunoSEQ multiplex PCR was the method, and the copy in TCRdb shows in-frame clones only, minus some. Clonal size and the V and J genes are those of that table, whereas D and trimming came from the DNA. The top ten hold about 2.1% of the sample, which has about 180,000 clones, roughly nine tenths seen once. The V end was cut by 6 bases, the J end by 4 bases, with 9 bases between. This CDR3 is 12 amino acids long. Sequencing was carried out using peripheral blood. The genes are TRBV12-3 or TRBV12-4 and TRBJ1-1; tentative D call: TRBD1 (5 bases). The clonotype comes from a man younger than 30 who had recovered from COVID-19. The CDR3 reads CASRGGGTEAFF. As DNA, the CDR3 is TGTGCCAGCAGGGGCGGGGGCACTGAAGCTTTCTTT.